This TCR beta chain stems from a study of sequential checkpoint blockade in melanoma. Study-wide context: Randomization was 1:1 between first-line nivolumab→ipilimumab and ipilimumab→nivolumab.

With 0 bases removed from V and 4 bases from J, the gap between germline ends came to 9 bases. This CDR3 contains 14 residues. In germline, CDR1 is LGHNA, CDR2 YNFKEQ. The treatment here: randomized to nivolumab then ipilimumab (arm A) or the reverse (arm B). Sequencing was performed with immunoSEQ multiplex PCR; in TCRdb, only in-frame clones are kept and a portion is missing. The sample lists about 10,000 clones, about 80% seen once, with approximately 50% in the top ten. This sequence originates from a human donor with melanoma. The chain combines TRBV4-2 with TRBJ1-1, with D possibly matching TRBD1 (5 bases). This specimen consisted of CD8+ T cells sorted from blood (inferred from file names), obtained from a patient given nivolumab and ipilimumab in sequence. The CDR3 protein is CASSQEGGSTEAFF. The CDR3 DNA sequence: TGTGCCAGCAGCCAAGAGGGGGGAAGCACTGAAGCTTTCTTT.